A single sample gave rise to the 5 T cell receptor beta chains below, sequenced in a study of chemoradiotherapy in HPV16-positive cancers. The method was immunoSEQ multiplex PCR; TCRdb's version includes in-frame clones alone and lacks a portion of them. This sample has around 68,000 clones, with more than 70% found just once. The specimen comprised blood, sampled from a patient who underwent chemoradiotherapy. The receptors originated from a human donor with HPV-associated anogenital cancer.

This chain joins TRBV11-2 and TRBJ2-1; TRBD2 aligns across 10 bases. J lost 8 bases, V lost 5 bases, and 9 bases had no gene match. The CDR3 is 15 amino acids. CDR1 and CDR2 from the germline V gene are SGHAT and FQNNGV. The CDR3 region is CASSGTGTSVHEQFF. Written as DNA, the CDR3 is TGTGCCAGCAGCGGTACCGGGACTAGCGTCCATGAGCAGTTCTTC. Variable domain in full (rest from reference TRBV11-2 and TRBJ2-1): EAGVAQSPRYKIIEKRQSVAFWCNPISGHATLYWYQQILGQGPKLLIQFQNNGVVDDSQLPKDRFSAERLKGVDSTLKIQPAKLEDSAVYLCASSGTGTSVHEQFFGPGTRLTVL.

As DNA, the CDR3 is TGTGCCACCAGCAGCTTGGGGACAGGGACCGGGGAGCTGTTTTTT. The encoded protein is CATSSLGTGTGELFF. The V and J genes are TRBV15 and TRBJ2-2; TRBD1 aligns across 9 bases. V lost 3 bases to trimming and J lost 5 bases; unmatched junction nucleotides: 4. The CDR3 length is 15 residues. CDR1 and CDR2 from the germline V gene are LNHNV and YYDKDF (reference sequence).

The CDR3 is CASSLSGTSGLNEQFF. In nucleotides, the CDR3 is TGTGCCAGCAGCTTATCGGGGACTAGCGGGTTGAATGAGCAGTTCTTC. The chain carries TRBV7-2 and TRBJ2-1; 12 nucleotides agree with TRBD2. Trimming at V came to 2 bases and at J to 7 bases, leaving 6 bases not matched to a gene. Germline loops: CDR1 SGHTA, CDR2 FQGNSA. This CDR3 comprises 16 residues.

This sequence joins TRBV4-1 and TRBJ1-3; no definite D call. Germline V gives CDR1 MGHRA, CDR2 YSYEKL. The V gene lost 0 bases and the J gene lost 0 bases, with 6 bases spanning the gap. This CDR3 is built from 15 residues. CDR3 sequence reads: CASSQDRSSGNTIYF. CDR3 in DNA: TGCGCCAGCAGCCAAGACAGGAGCTCTGGAAACACCATATATTTT.

The chain is built from TRBV19 and TRBJ2-7; D possibly corresponds to TRBD2 (5 bases). This CDR3 contains 14 residues. Germline V lookup: CDR1 LNHDA, CDR2 SQIVND (reference sequence). Trimming removed 1 base at V and 5 bases at J, with 12 bases between. The CDR3 nucleotides read TGTGCCAGTAGTATAGGCGCGGGTCTGAACGAGCAGTACTTC. Protein: CASSIGAGLNEQYF. Drawing the rest from reference TRBV19 and TRBJ2-7, the complete variable domain is DGGITQSPKYLFRKEGQNVTLSCEQNLNHDAMYWYRQDPGQGLRLIYYSQIVNDFQKGDIAEGYSVSREKKESFPLTVTSAQKNPTAFYLCASSIGAGLNEQYFGPGTRLTVT.